Given below is one T cell receptor (beta chain) in context. Data came from immunoSEQ multiplex PCR; TCRdb stores just in-frame clones and leaves some out. Seen here are about 84,000 clones, about nine tenths observed once, and the top ten hold about 16%. The sample comes from a study of control samples from healthy donors and cancer patients. The CDR3 loop spans 13 amino acids. Germline CDR1 and CDR2: SGHNT and YYREEE (reference sequence). V lost 10 bases and J lost 5; bases outside the gene matches: 8. This chain uses TRBV5-4 with TRBJ2-2; TRBD2 matches at 7 bases. The sequenced sample consisted of blood. The TCR sequence derives from a man between 45 and 60 years old in good health. This CDR3 is CARGWGGTGELFF. The CDR3 DNA sequence: TGTGCCCGCGGGTGGGGGGGGACCGGGGAGCTGTTTTTT.